The sample holds a few counts of the clone carrying this T cell receptor beta chain. In building TCR beta libraries, iRepertoire HTBI primers were used together with Arm-PCR of CDR3 regions. TCRdb re-analysed the multiplex PCR reads in MiXCR, keeping a single row per CDR3 protein. The table includes about 540,000 distinct CDR3 sequences, roughly 14% detected once. After removal of 0 bases from V and 3 bases from J, the junction contained 4 bases not matched to a gene. The CDR3 sequence is 16 residues long. Looked up from germline, CDR1 is ENHRY and CDR2 is SYGVKD. The time point was: newly diagnosed GD, antithyroid drugs for less than 3 months. After RNA was extracted from PBMCs, the TCR library was made from it. Diagnoses of Graves' disease were made by American Thyroid Association guidelines. The data are from a study of regulatory T cells in long-lasting Graves disease. The same sample was also used in a study of T cells in Graves' hyperthyroidism and ophthalmopathy. From that paper: RT-PCR in the first round (using the HTBI primer set) targeted the TCR CDR3.

Material: peripheral blood mononuclear cells (PBMCs), obtained at new diagnosis, from a patient treated with antithyroid drugs. This TCR was sampled from a man in his thirties or forties with Graves disease. V gene TRBV10-3 combines with J gene TRBJ2-7, with 11 nucleotides matching TRBD2. CDR3 bases: TGTGCCATCAGTGAGTCGAAAGGACTAGCGGGCTACGAGCAGTACTTC. Its translation is CAISESKGLAGYEQYF.